Listed here are 21 T cell receptor beta chains from one sample, sequenced in a study of beta chain features in type 1 diabetes. Study-wide results and caveats: Moderate yet significant TCRB CDR3 shortening was seen in Type 1 diabetes patients in all four CD4+ subsets.

Their antigens remain unidentified. Since all of the isolated RNA was reverse transcribed, expressed TCRB transcripts were what got sequenced. Sequenced by immunoSEQ multiplex PCR; TCRdb stores in-frame clones only, minus some. Of 600,000 to 750,000 clones detected, around 12% appear once; the ten largest clones hold around 0.12%. The source material was naive CD4+ T cells from blood. The receptor source for this set is a man aged 25 to 45 with type 1 diabetes.

This rearrangement joins TRBV14 to TRBJ1-1, with no clear D. The CDR3 sequence is 13 residues long. The V and J ends lost 1 base and 7 bases respectively, with 10 bases between them. Germline V gene sequence: CDR1 SGHDN, CDR2 FVKESK. The chain's CDR3 is CASSQVGPGEAFF. CDR3 nucleotides: TGTGCCAGCAGCCAAGTAGGACCAGGTGAAGCTTTCTTT.

This rearrangement joins TRBV7-9 to TRBJ2-3; TRBD1 is a possible D gene (5 bases). The CDR3 contains 17 residues. Germline CDR1 and CDR2: SEHNR and FQNEAQ (reference sequence). The germline V and J ends were trimmed by 6 bases and 6 bases, with 25 bases remaining between them. The chain's CDR3 is CASSPGSLWQVPDTQYF. The DNA of the CDR3 is TGTGCCAGCAGTCCAGGGTCCCTATGGCAGGTACCCGATACGCAGTATTTT.

This clone has more than one count but fewer than ten. The V and J genes are TRBV7-9 and TRBJ1-5; D uncertain. Between the trimmed V and J ends, which lost 3 bases and 5 bases, there was a span of 5 bases. This CDR3 comprises 12 residues. CDR1 is SEHNR, CDR2 FQNEAQ, per germline (reference sequence). CDR3 DNA sequence: TGTGCCAGCAGCTTGGACGATCAGCCCCAGCATTTT. It specifies CASSLDDQPQHF.

J is TRBJ1-2 and V is TRBV9; 7 bases are shared with TRBD1. CDR3 length: 18 amino acids. Germline CDR1 and CDR2: SGDLS and YYNGEE. V lost 4 bases to trimming and J lost 0 bases; unmatched junction nucleotides: 15. This CDR3 is CASSPISGTANSNYGYTF. The CDR3, as DNA: TGTGCCAGCAGCCCTATCTCCGGGACAGCGAATTCTAACTATGGCTACACCTTC.

This clone was seen a handful of times. V gene TRBV2 combines with J gene TRBJ1-6; D uncertain. The germline CDR1 and CDR2 sequences are SNHLY and FYNNEI. The ends were cut back, 6 bases at V and 3 bases at J, with 9 bases in the middle. This CDR3 is 14 amino acids long. This chain's CDR3 is CASSRDNYNSPLHF. CDR3 in DNA: TGTGCCAGCAGCCGGGATAACTATAATTCACCCCTCCACTTT.

In its sample, this clone was seen a few times. The genes are TRBV7-2 and TRBJ2-7; no reliable D call. From germline, CDR1 is SGHTA and CDR2 FQGNSA. The CDR3 totals 15 residues. V lost 5 bases to trimming and J lost 5 bases, with 19 bases between them. The CDR3 sequence is CASSQSSSSWDEQYF. CDR3 in DNA: TGTGCCAGCAGCCAGTCTAGTAGCAGTTGGGACGAGCAGTACTTC.

This clone showed up just a few times. The rearrangement joins TRBV29-1 to TRBJ1-2; D is ambiguous. Germline CDR1 is SQVTM and CDR2 is ANQGSEA. Trimming removed 0 bases at V and 8 bases at J, with 19 bases between. The CDR3 runs to 15 residues. In DNA, the CDR3 is TGCAGCGTTGAAGATCGGCAGGCCCCCGGTATGGGCTACACCTTC. It specifies CSVEDRQAPGMGYTF.

This chain joins TRBV15 and TRBJ2-7; the D call may be TRBD1 or TRBD2 (6 bases each). The germline V gene has CDR1 LNHNV and CDR2 YYDKDF (reference sequence). Trimming removed 0 bases from V and 3 bases from J, with 15 bases in between. The CDR3 consists of 16 residues. The CDR3: CATSRDPGASGYEQYF. CDR3 DNA: TGTGCCACCAGCAGAGATCCGGGGGCGTCCGGCTACGAGCAGTACTTC.

This clone was counted a few times. The V gene is TRBV28, the J gene TRBJ2-3; D gene unclear. Trimming took off 4 bases at V and 8 bases at J, with 19 bases between the two ends. This CDR3 region has 15 residues. The germline V gene encodes CDR1 MDHEN and CDR2 SYDVKM. CDR3 in DNA: TGTGCCAGCAGTTCGGTAGTTGGATTGCTCGCTACGCAGTATTTT. Residues: CASSSVVGLLATQYF.

This chain links TRBV29-1 with TRBJ2-7, with D maybe TRBD1 (6 bases). The V gene's germline CDR1 is SQVTM and CDR2 ANQGSEA. This CDR3 is built from 13 residues. Trimming cost V 6 bases and J 1 base, with 13 bases left between them. CDR3 residues: CSVARQVSYEQYF. For the CDR3, the DNA is TGCAGCGTCGCTAGACAGGTATCCTACGAGCAGTACTTC.

This chain joins TRBV7-9 and TRBJ2-7; no reliable D call. There are 15 residues in the CDR3. The germline gives CDR1 SEHNR, CDR2 FQNEAQ (reference sequence). Trimming pared 4 bases from V and 0 bases from J, leaving 13 bases between. The CDR3 is CASSSLGQNSYEQYF. The CDR3 nucleotides read TGTGCCAGCAGCTCCCTGGGCCAGAACTCCTACGAGCAGTACTTC.

The chain uses TRBV30 and TRBJ2-3; D call uncertain. The CDR3 sequence is 12 residues long. Germline CDR1 GTSNPN, CDR2 SVGIG (reference sequence). V lost 0 bases, J lost 5 bases, and 6 bases lay in between. The CDR3 DNA sequence: TGTGCCTGGAGTGTACTTGAAGATACGCAGTATTTT. Protein sequence: CAWSVLEDTQYF. Drawing the rest from reference TRBV30 and TRBJ2-3, the complete variable domain is SQTIHQWPATLVQPVGSPLSLECTVEGTSNPNLYWYRQAAGRGLQLLFYSVGIGQISSEVPQNLSASRPQDRQFILSSKKLLLSDSGFYLCAWSVLEDTQYFGPGTRLTVL.

This clone came up a few times. The chain is built from TRBV7-9 and TRBJ2-1; tentatively, D is TRBD2 (6 bases). Germline assignment: CDR1 SEHNR and CDR2 FQNEAQ (reference sequence). The germline V and J ends were trimmed by 5 bases and 0 bases, with 11 bases remaining between them. The CDR3 is made up of 15 amino acids. CDR3 region: CASSQGGSSYNEQFF. The CDR3 region has the DNA TGTGCCAGCAGCCAAGGAGGGAGCTCCTACAATGAGCAGTTCTTC.

This clone was picked up a small number of times. CDR3 in amino acids: CASSEFTDDRGRHEQFF. CDR3 coding DNA: TGTGCCAGCAGTGAATTTACCGATGACAGGGGGCGGCATGAGCAGTTCTTC. The chain has TRBV25-1 and TRBJ2-1; TRBD1 agrees at 10 bases. The CDR3 contains 17 residues. V gave up 1 base and J gave up 8 bases; unmatched junction bases: 11. CDR1 and CDR2 from the germline V gene are MGHDK and SYGVNS.

The rearrangement uses TRBV25-1 and TRBJ1-2; D is undetermined. CDR1 and CDR2 from the germline V gene are MGHDK and SYGVNS. V dropped 3 bases and J dropped 3 bases, with 8 bases sitting between them. This CDR3 contains 13 residues. In DNA form, the CDR3 reads TGTGCCAGCAGTGAGAACGGGTACTATGGCTACACCTTC. Its protein product is CASSENGYYGYTF.

V gene TRBV28 combines with J gene TRBJ2-7, with TRBD1 matching over 7 bases. Germline CDR1 MDHEN, CDR2 SYDVKM. This CDR3 region has 16 residues. After removal of 2 bases from V and 2 bases from J, the junction contained 9 bases not matched to a gene. This chain's CDR3 is CASSLQAGTAAYEQYF. CDR3 sequence (DNA): TGTGCCAGCAGTTTACAGGCCGGGACAGCCGCCTACGAGCAGTACTTC. Complete variable domain (other parts from reference TRBV28 and TRBJ2-7): DVKVTQSSRYLVKRTGEKVFLECVQDMDHENMFWYRQDPGLGLRLIYFSYDVKMKEKGDIPEGYSVSREKKERFSLILESASTNQTSMYLCASSLQAGTAAYEQYFGPGTRLTVT.

The genes are TRBV6-5 and TRBJ2-3, with a weak D call TRBD1 (6 bases). The germline V and J ends were trimmed by 6 bases and 5 bases, with 15 bases remaining between them. The germline CDR1 and CDR2 sequences are MNHEY and SVGAGI. The CDR3 loop spans 14 amino acids. CDR3 sequence reads: CASSRTGLLDTQYF. CDR3 bases: TGTGCCAGCAGCCGCACAGGGTTGTTAGATACGCAGTATTTT.

This chain joins TRBV5-4 and TRBJ2-2; 9 nucleotides align to TRBD1. The germline CDR1 and CDR2 sequences are SGHNT and YYREEE (reference sequence). V lost 3 bases to trimming and J lost 6 bases; unmatched junction nucleotides: 9. The CDR3 consists of 16 residues. The CDR3 DNA sequence: TGTGCCAGCAGCTGGGGGACAGGGACGGTTGCCGGGGAGCTGTTTTTT. It encodes CASSWGTGTVAGELFF.

This clone was recorded a few times. The chain is built from TRBV5-1 and TRBJ2-5; 11 bases are shared with TRBD2. The CDR3 has 15 residues. The germline gives CDR1 SGHRS, CDR2 YFSETQ. V was pared by 2 bases and J by 3 bases, with 3 bases of the junction left unmatched. As DNA, the CDR3 is TGCGCCAGCAGCTTCGGGACTAGCGGTAAAGAGACCCAGTACTTC. This gives the protein CASSFGTSGKETQYF.

Comments on this clone: The sample carries other DNA sequences with the same CDR3. In nucleotides, the CDR3 is TGTGCCAGCAGCCCGCGGACTAGCGGAAGCTACGAGCAGTACTTC. This encodes CASSPRTSGSYEQYF. The chain is built from TRBV9 and TRBJ2-7, with TRBD2 identical over 10 bases. In germline, CDR1 is SGDLS, CDR2 YYNGEE. The ends lost 4 bases at V and 3 bases at J; junction bases unmatched: 7. CDR3 length: 15 amino acids. Full variable domain (outside the CDR3, taken from reference TRBV9 and TRBJ2-7): DSGVTQTPKHLITATGQRVTLRCSPRSGDLSVYWYQQSLDQGLQFLIQYYNGEERAKGNILERFSAQQFPDLHSELNLSSLELGDSALYFCASSPRTSGSYEQYFGPGTRLTVT.

In its sample, this clone was seen a few times. V usage is TRBV7-9 and J usage is TRBJ1-6, with 10 positions matching TRBD1. The V gene end was trimmed by 3 bases and the J gene end by 10 bases; junction bases not matched to a gene: 3. Germline V gene data show CDR1 as SEHNR and CDR2 as FQNEAQ (reference sequence). This CDR3 contains 14 residues. The CDR3: CASSFRDRGSPLHF. The DNA of the CDR3 is TGTGCCAGCAGCTTCCGGGACAGGGGATCACCCCTCCACTTT.